Judged by abundance, the clone carrying this T cell receptor beta chain is large. Its antigen is as yet unknown. This sample is drawn from a study of spatial heterogeneity in lung cancer. The wider study: On average, each unique TCR and UMI combination appeared more than ten times in raw reads.

One entry per CDR3 protein results from TCRdb running MiXCR on the 5' RACE reads. The sample comprises 5,000 or so distinct CDR3 sequences, roughly 22% of which are singletons, and 8% to 10% rests with the top ten. Sample time point: sample taken at primary tumor resection. The donors were approximately 65 patients with non-small cell lung cancer that was early-stage and untreated. No cell sorting; template was whole RNA from tumor, lung tissue or PBMC. Study-level points and caveats: Higher tumor mutation counts went along with higher counts of expanded intratumoral alpha and beta TCRs. Coverage of tumor T cells, an estimated figure, was 5.5% to 8.5% for alpha and 13% for beta chains.

Specimen: lung tumor tissue, collected at surgery. This TCR was recovered from a male donor with early-stage non-small cell lung cancer.

CDR3 in amino acids: CSALGTSGSQETQYF. CDR3 bases: TGCAGTGCCCTGGGGACTAGCGGGTCTCAAGAGACCCAGTACTTC. V gene TRBV20-1 combines with J gene TRBJ2-5; 12 bases are a match to TRBD2. V gave up 6 bases and J gave up 2 bases; unmatched junction bases: 7. Germline V gives CDR1 DFQATT, CDR2 SNEGSKA (reference sequence). The CDR3 spans 15 residues.